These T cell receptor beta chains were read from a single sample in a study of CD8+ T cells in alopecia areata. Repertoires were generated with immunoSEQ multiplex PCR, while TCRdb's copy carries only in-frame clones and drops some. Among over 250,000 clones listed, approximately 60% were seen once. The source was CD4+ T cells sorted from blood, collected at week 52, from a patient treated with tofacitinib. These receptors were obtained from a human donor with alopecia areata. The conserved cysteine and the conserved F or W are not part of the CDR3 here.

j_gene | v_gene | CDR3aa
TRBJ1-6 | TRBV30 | AWTQGDSPLH
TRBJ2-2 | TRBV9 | ASSVDRAGTGELF
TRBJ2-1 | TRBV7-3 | ASSLRAGLNNEQF
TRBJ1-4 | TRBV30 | AWNPPGQGKEKLF
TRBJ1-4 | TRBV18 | ASSPLGEPNEKLF
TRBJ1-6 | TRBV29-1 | SAREGHGSPLH
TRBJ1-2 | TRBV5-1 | ASSSGQGPGYT
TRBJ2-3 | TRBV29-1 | SVGKQETQY
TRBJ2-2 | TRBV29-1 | SGRDRGTGELF
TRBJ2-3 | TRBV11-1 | ASSLNTDTQY
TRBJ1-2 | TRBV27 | ASSFAQNYGYT
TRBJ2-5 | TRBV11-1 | ASSSAGLARETQY
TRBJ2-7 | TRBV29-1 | SVAHTNRTGAYEQY
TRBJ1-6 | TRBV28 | ASRIHRVGSPLH
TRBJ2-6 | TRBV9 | ASSVAASGGSGANVLT
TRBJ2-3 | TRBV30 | AWGGGATPRTDTQY
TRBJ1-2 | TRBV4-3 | ASSQDVRQVNYGYT
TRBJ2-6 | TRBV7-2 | ASSLGAGIFSGANVLT
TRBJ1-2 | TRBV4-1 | ASSQVLAGSGYGYT
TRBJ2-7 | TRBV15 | ATSRPGVYEQY
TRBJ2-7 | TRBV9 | ASSVGDTFSYEQY
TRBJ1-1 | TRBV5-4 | ASSLYRNTEAF
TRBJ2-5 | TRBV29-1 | SVEGLQETQY
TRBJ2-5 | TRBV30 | AWRVKGTGKEY
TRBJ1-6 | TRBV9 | ASSSQTGLSNSPLH
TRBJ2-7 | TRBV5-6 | ASSYYLGATSYEQY
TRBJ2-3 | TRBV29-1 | SAKALTVQDTQY
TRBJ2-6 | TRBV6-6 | ASSAGVQGANVLT
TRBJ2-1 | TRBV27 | ASSSPTSGGFDEQF
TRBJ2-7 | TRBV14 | ASSQDGAGGTIRSYEQY
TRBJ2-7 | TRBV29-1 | SVGAGSYEQY
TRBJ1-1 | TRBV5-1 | ASGTGDSTEAF
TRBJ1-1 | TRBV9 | ASSAIIGGTEAF
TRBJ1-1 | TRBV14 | ASSQRTGSEAF
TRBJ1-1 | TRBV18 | ASSLTGAEAF
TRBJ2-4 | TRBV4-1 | ASSQDSGNIQY
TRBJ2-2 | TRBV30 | ALAGAGTGELF
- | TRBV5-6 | ASSLRSEQY
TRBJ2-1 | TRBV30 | AWHTPTGARYNEQF
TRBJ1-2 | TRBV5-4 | ASSPRQSGYGYT
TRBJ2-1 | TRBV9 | ASSPRTSGGRLLHYEQF
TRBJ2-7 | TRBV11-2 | ASSLEGQGPYEQY